These 9 T cell receptor beta chains were sequenced from one sample in a study of T cell changes during pregnancy in multiple sclerosis. The data were produced by immunoSEQ multiplex PCR, yet TCRdb's version contains in-frame clones alone and is incomplete. The table lists around 100,000 clones, 92% of them singletons, with more than 1.5% in the top ten. Sequencing used peripheral blood, obtained in the third trimester of pregnancy. All receptors derive from a female donor with multiple sclerosis, enrolled in a pregnancy study.

This clone was detected only a few times. The rearrangement uses TRBV27 and TRBJ2-7; the D is unclear. Germline V gene data show CDR1 as MNHEY and CDR2 as SMNVEV (reference sequence). Deletions cut 6 bases from V and 3 bases from J, with 12 bases between. The CDR3 covers 13 residues. As DNA, the CDR3 is TGTGCCAGCAGACACACCGGAGTCTACGAGCAGTACTTC. Translation: CASRHTGVYEQYF.

The V and J genes are TRBV6-1 and TRBJ1-2; 8 positions agree with TRBD1. This CDR3 region has 13 residues. Germline V lookup: CDR1 MNHNS, CDR2 SASEGT. Trimming cost V 9 bases and J 4 bases; bases outside gene matches: 7. CDR3 DNA: TGTGCCAGTCAAAGGACAGGGCTCTATGGCTACACCTTC. This translates into CASQRTGLYGYTF.

The CDR3 nucleotides read TGTGCCAGCAGCTTGGCCCACACAGATACGCAGTATTTT. This translates into CASSLAHTDTQYF. The chain has TRBV5-5 and TRBJ2-3, with no clear D. The CDR3 is 13 residues long. With 0 bases removed from V and 2 bases from J, the gap between germline ends came to 4 bases. The germline gives CDR1 SGHKS, CDR2 YYEKEE (reference sequence).

The rearrangement links TRBV9 to TRBJ2-7, with 9 bases lining up with TRBD2. This CDR3 has 14 residues. Germline CDR1 SGDLS, CDR2 YYNGEE. Trimming removed 0 bases from V and 3 bases from J; junction bases left unmatched: 1. The CDR3, as DNA: TGTGCCAGCAGCGTAGCTAGCGGGGACTACGAGCAGTACTTC. It yields the protein CASSVASGDYEQYF.

The chain is built from TRBV10-2 and TRBJ1-1, with D possibly matching TRBD1 (5 bases). V lost 0 bases, J lost 4 bases, and 15 bases lay in between. Per the germline V gene, CDR1 is WSHSY and CDR2 is SAAADI. The CDR3 consists of 16 residues. The CDR3, as DNA: TGCGCCAGCAGTGAGTCGGTTCAGGGATTGAGCACTGAAGCTTTCTTT. Amino acids: CASSESVQGLSTEAFF.

With regard to this clone: Other DNA sequences of this sample code for an identical CDR3. The chain couples TRBV27 to TRBJ2-6; 7 bases align to TRBD1. V was pared by 6 bases and J by 1 base, with 0 bases of the junction left unmatched. There are 14 residues in the CDR3. The germline gives CDR1 MNHEY, CDR2 SMNVEV (reference sequence). This CDR3 is CASRQGSGANVLTF. The CDR3 DNA sequence: TGTGCCAGCAGACAGGGGTCTGGGGCCAACGTCCTGACTTTC.

This clone was counted a few times. This sequence joins TRBV5-4 and TRBJ1-1; D is possibly TRBD1 (5 bases). V lost 7 bases to trimming and J lost 6 bases, with 16 bases between them. Germline V gene lookup returns CDR1 SGHNT and CDR2 YYREEE (reference sequence). There are 13 residues in the CDR3. The CDR3 is CASEDQGKAEAFF. The CDR3 DNA follows: TGTGCCAGCGAGGACCAGGGTAAAGCTGAAGCTTTCTTT.

J is TRBJ2-7 and V is TRBV10-3, with 9 bases that match TRBD1. The CDR3 runs 15 residues. Germline trimming cut 5 bases from V and 7 bases from J; bases unmatched to any gene: 12. Germline V gene sequence: CDR1 ENHRY, CDR2 SYGVKD. Written as DNA, the CDR3 is TGTGCCATCAGTAGTCCGGGACAGGGAAGGGGGGAGCAGTACTTC. Amino acids: CAISSPGQGRGEQYF.

The chain's CDR3 is CASPPSLGTVAGYTDTQYF. The CDR3 coding sequence is TGTGCCAGCCCCCCCTCCCTGGGGACGGTAGCGGGGTACACAGATACGCAGTATTTT. This chain links TRBV28 with TRBJ2-3, with 8 bases matching TRBD2. The V segment lost 8 bases and the J segment 2 bases; nucleotides outside the gene matches: 21. Per the germline V gene, CDR1 is MDHEN and CDR2 is SYDVKM. This CDR3 region has 19 residues.